This T cell receptor (beta chain) is from a study of cytomegalovirus exposure and HLA in healthy donors. Study results and limitations: A later analysis reportedly found fewer N-insertions in an Asian-associated ancestry cluster than the roughly 670-donor mean. TCR beta sequences reportedly predicted the HLA-A and HLA-B alleles of most subjects accurately.

All the people who gave samples were healthy bone marrow donors. This clone was observed a single time. Its specificity is unknown. The CDR3 is 14 amino acids. V gave up 6 bases and J gave up 0 bases, with 12 bases separating them. Germline V CDR1 and CDR2: SNHLY, FYNNEI. PCR was performed using 60 Vbeta and 13 Jbeta primers. The method was immunoSEQ multiplex PCR; TCRdb's version includes in-frame clones alone and lacks a portion of them. The table includes about 160,000 clones, roughly 63% detected once. The sample consisted of PBMCs. The TCR sequence derives from an older woman in good health and CMV-seropositive. This chain uses TRBV2 with TRBJ2-7; no definite D call. This CDR3 is CASRSIIGSYEQYF. The CDR3 coding sequence is TGTGCCAGCAGATCTATCATTGGCTCCTACGAGCAGTACTTC.